The clone carrying this TCR beta chain came up a few times. What it binds is unknown. Within the sample, other DNA sequences also encode this same CDR3. These data originate in a study of beta chain features in type 1 diabetes. Donors contributed one heparinised blood draw apiece, averaging about 120 mL. Sorting that relied on CD45RO/CCR7/CD25/CD127/CD95/CD27 yielded CD4+ naive, central memory, regulatory and stem cell-like memory cells. Every isolated RNA sample was fully reverse transcribed, so sequencing captured expressed TCRB transcripts. Roughly 3.57 million reads on average were seen across naive, central memory and regulatory T cell samples. The data were produced by immunoSEQ multiplex PCR, yet TCRdb's version contains in-frame clones alone and is incomplete. The data contain approximately 400,000 clones, approximately 15% of them singletons. Findings and limits, study-wide: The naive, central memory and Treg TCRB repertoires of patients appeared to be more similar to one another than those of healthy donors.

The CDR3 extends over 14 amino acids. The germline gives CDR1 KGHSH, CDR2 LQKENI. Losses at the gene ends were 3 bases for V and 8 bases for J; bases not matched to a gene: 0. The V gene is TRBV18, the J gene TRBJ2-1; 14 bases match TRBD2. The TCR was taken from a woman younger than 35 in good health. Sequencing was carried out using naive CD4+ T cells from blood. The CDR3 sequence: CASSPGLAGDEQFF. For the CDR3, the DNA is TGTGCCAGCTCACCGGGACTAGCGGGGGATGAGCAGTTCTTC.